This T cell receptor beta chain comes out of a study of T cell repertoires in cytomegalovirus infection. Using its own MiXCR run on the reads, TCRdb lists one record per CDR3 protein. The sample shows about 890,000 distinct CDR3 sequences, around a third of them seen only once. CDR1 and CDR2 (germline): MNHEY, SMNVEV (reference sequence). This CDR3 is 16 amino acids long. V was shortened by 5 bases and J by 7 bases, with 20 bases between the two germline ends. This clonotype was seen a handful of times. Its antigen is undetermined. The V and J genes are TRBV27 and TRBJ2-2; D might be TRBD2 (6 bases). This clonotype was obtained from a human donor in good health (CMV status not recorded). Some clones in this sample may be carry-over from other donors' samples. This sample comprised cultured CD8+ T cells from PBMCs, obtained from culture after CMV antigen stimulation. CDR3 in amino acids: CASSPSAGDWGGELFF. In nucleotides, the CDR3 is TGTGCCAGCAGTCCTAGCGCCGGGGATTGGGGCGGGGAGCTGTTTTTT.